The text below deals with one T cell receptor (beta chain). The target antigen is unknown. Repertoires were generated with immunoSEQ multiplex PCR, while TCRdb's copy carries only in-frame clones and drops some. The sample yields 350,000 to 450,000 clones, about 85% seen once. Treatment here: some 20 received Ad26.COV2.S at low or high dose, single or two shots; about 5 received placebo; per-sample allocation not given. Day 63 after the first injection of vaccine or placebo was the sampling time. In Boston, an adult donor aged 18-55 years took part. These data come from a study of Ad26.COV2.S vaccination and SARS-CoV-2 variants. The germline gives CDR1 MGHRA, CDR2 YSYEKL. V lost 1 base, J lost 5 bases, and 5 bases stayed unmatched. The CDR3 spans 15 residues. Notes on the study in general: Post-vaccination spike-specific CD8+ and CD4+ T cell responses reportedly had substantial breadth.

Source: peripheral blood, taken in a trial of Ad26.COV2.S vaccine versus placebo. The receptor was isolated from a person aged 18-65 years who received the Ad26.COV2.S COVID-19 vaccine or a placebo. The chain joins TRBV4-1 to TRBJ2-7, with 10 bases that match TRBD1. CDR3 sequence: CASSQVVTGGDEQYF. CDR3 DNA: TGCGCCAGCAGCCAAGTGGTGACAGGGGGCGACGAGCAGTACTTC.